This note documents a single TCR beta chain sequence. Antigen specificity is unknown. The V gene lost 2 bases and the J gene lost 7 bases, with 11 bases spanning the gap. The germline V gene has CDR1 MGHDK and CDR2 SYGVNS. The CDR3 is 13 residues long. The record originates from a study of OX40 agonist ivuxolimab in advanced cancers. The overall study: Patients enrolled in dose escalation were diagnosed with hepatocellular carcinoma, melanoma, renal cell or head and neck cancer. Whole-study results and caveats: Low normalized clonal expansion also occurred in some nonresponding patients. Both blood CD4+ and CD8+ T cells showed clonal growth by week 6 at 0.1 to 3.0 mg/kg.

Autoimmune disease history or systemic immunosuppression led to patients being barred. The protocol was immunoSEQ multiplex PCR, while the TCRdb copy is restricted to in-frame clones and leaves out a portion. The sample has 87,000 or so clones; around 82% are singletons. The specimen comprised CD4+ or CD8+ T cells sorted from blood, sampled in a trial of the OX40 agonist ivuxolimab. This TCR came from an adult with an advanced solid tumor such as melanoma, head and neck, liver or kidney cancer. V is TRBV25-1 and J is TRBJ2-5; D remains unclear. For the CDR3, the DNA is TGTGCCAGCAGTGAAAGGTGGGGAAGGACCCAGTACTTC. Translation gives CASSERWGRTQYF.